A selection of T cell receptor beta chains follows, all from one sample in a study of control samples from healthy donors and cancer patients. The data were produced by immunoSEQ multiplex PCR, yet TCRdb's version contains in-frame clones alone and is incomplete. The profile shows about 130,000 clones, roughly 92% of them singletons. Material for sequencing was PBMCs. These receptors all come from a man aged 80 or over with head and neck cancer. CDR3s include the opening cysteine and the closing phenylalanine or tryptophan. Each record gives: clone size, J gene, D gene, V gene, CDR3 protein, CDR3 DNA. A D gene is named only where the DNA matches it firmly. Size tells how often a clone was seen (once, few, many) or the class of an expanded clone, and some rows leave it out.

clone_size: -
j_call: TRBJ1-6
d_call: TRBD1
v_call: TRBV3-1/TRBV3-2
cdr3_aa: CASSQPQGGNNSPLHF
cdr3_nt: TGTGCCAGCAGCCAACCCCAGGGGGGAAATAATTCACCCCTCCACTTT

clone_size: -
j_call: TRBJ2-7
d_call: -
v_call: TRBV7-9
cdr3_aa: CASSLQIHGNIYEQYF
cdr3_nt: TGTGCCAGCAGCTTACAGATTCACGGGAACATCTACGAGCAGTACTTC

clone_size: -
j_call: TRBJ1-4
d_call: -
v_call: TRBV5-5
cdr3_aa: CASSLTPGATNEKLFF
cdr3_nt: TGTGCCAGCAGCTTGACTCCGGGGGCAACTAATGAAAAACTGTTTTTT

clone_size: -
j_call: TRBJ1-1
d_call: TRBD1
v_call: TRBV19
cdr3_aa: CASSIDGQGSAMNTEAFF
cdr3_nt: TGTGCCAGTAGTATAGACGGACAGGGGTCCGCTATGAACACTGAAGCTTTCTTT

clone_size: -
j_call: TRBJ1-2
d_call: TRBD1
v_call: TRBV25-1
cdr3_aa: CASSPHRDRGDGYTF
cdr3_nt: TGTGCCAGCAGCCCTCACCGGGACAGGGGTGATGGCTACACCTTC

clone_size: -
j_call: TRBJ2-2
d_call: -
v_call: TRBV10-2
cdr3_aa: CASSEPITGTTPNTGELFF
cdr3_nt: TGCGCCAGCAGTGAGCCGATCACAGGGACAACTCCGAACACCGGGGAGCTGTTTTTT

clone_size: -
j_call: TRBJ1-4
d_call: TRBD1
v_call: TRBV7-9
cdr3_aa: CASSSNRQGYTTNEKLFF
cdr3_nt: TGTGCCAGCAGCTCTAACAGACAGGGATATACAACTAATGAAAAACTGTTTTTT

clone_size: -
j_call: TRBJ1-5
d_call: -
v_call: TRBV19
cdr3_aa: CASSGGAGSNQPQHF
cdr3_nt: TGTGCCAGTAGTGGGGGGGCAGGAAGCAATCAGCCCCAGCATTTT

clone_size: -
j_call: TRBJ2-5
d_call: -
v_call: TRBV20-1
cdr3_aa: CSAIPRPQYF
cdr3_nt: TGCAGTGCTATCCCGCGGCCCCAGTACTTC

clone_size: -
j_call: TRBJ1-2
d_call: TRBD1
v_call: TRBV29-1
cdr3_aa: CSVPHGGQGEANYGYTF
cdr3_nt: TGCAGCGTTCCCCATGGAGGACAGGGAGAAGCTAACTATGGCTACACCTTC

clone_size: -
j_call: TRBJ2-5
d_call: -
v_call: TRBV6-5
cdr3_aa: CASSYVGASGETQYF
cdr3_nt: TGTGCCAGCAGTTACGTGGGAGCCTCGGGGGAGACCCAGTACTTC

clone_size: -
j_call: TRBJ2-3
d_call: TRBD2
v_call: TRBV30
cdr3_aa: CAWLTLDPGLAGGGSTDTQYF
cdr3_nt: TGTGCCTGGCTTACTTTAGACCCGGGACTAGCGGGGGGCGGTAGCACAGATACGCAGTATTTT

clone_size: -
j_call: TRBJ2-7
d_call: TRBD2
v_call: TRBV6-2/TRBV6-3
cdr3_aa: CASSYDATGTSGTYEQYF
cdr3_nt: TGTGCCAGCAGTTACGACGCAACCGGGACTAGCGGTACCTACGAGCAGTACTTC

clone_size: -
j_call: TRBJ2-1
d_call: -
v_call: TRBV30
cdr3_aa: CAWSPGDEQFF
cdr3_nt: TGTGCCTGGAGCCCGGGGGATGAGCAGTTCTTC

clone_size: once
j_call: TRBJ2-5
d_call: TRBD2
v_call: TRBV18
cdr3_aa: CASSPRGLAGGETQYF
cdr3_nt: TGTGCCAGCTCACCAAGAGGACTAGCGGGAGGAGAGACCCAGTACTTC

clone_size: -
j_call: TRBJ1-1
d_call: TRBD1
v_call: TRBV29-1
cdr3_aa: CSVQQGVGTEAFF
cdr3_nt: TGCAGCGTACAACAGGGGGTCGGCACTGAAGCTTTCTTT

clone_size: -
j_call: TRBJ2-3
d_call: TRBD1
v_call: TRBV5-4
cdr3_aa: CASSYSIRQGSDTQYF
cdr3_nt: TGTGCCAGCAGCTACTCAATCCGACAGGGGTCAGATACGCAGTATTTT

clone_size: -
j_call: TRBJ2-2
d_call: TRBD2
v_call: TRBV5-8
cdr3_aa: CASSFVGGSGELFF
cdr3_nt: TGTGCCAGCAGCTTTGTCGGGGGGTCCGGGGAGCTGTTTTTT

clone_size: -
j_call: TRBJ1-1
d_call: -
v_call: TRBV23-1
cdr3_aa: CASSRRVGGTEAFF
cdr3_nt: TGCGCCAGCAGTCGGAGGGTGGGAGGCACTGAAGCTTTCTTT

clone_size: -
j_call: TRBJ1-1
d_call: -
v_call: TRBV4-1
cdr3_aa: CASSPDATRGTEAFF
cdr3_nt: TGCGCCAGCAGCCCGGACGCGACGAGGGGCACTGAAGCTTTCTTT

clone_size: -
j_call: TRBJ2-5
d_call: -
v_call: TRBV30
cdr3_aa: CAWSTQETQYF
cdr3_nt: TGTGCCTGGAGTACCCAAGAGACCCAGTACTTC

clone_size: -
j_call: TRBJ1-6
d_call: -
v_call: TRBV27
cdr3_aa: CASSFSLGGSYNSPLHF
cdr3_nt: TGTGCCAGCAGTTTCTCCCTAGGGGGCTCCTATAATTCACCCCTCCACTTT

clone_size: once
j_call: TRBJ1-2
d_call: -
v_call: TRBV18
cdr3_aa: CASSRGGSVEDGYTF
cdr3_nt: TGTGCCAGCTCACGAGGGGGATCAGTAGAGGATGGCTACACCTTC

clone_size: -
j_call: TRBJ2-1
d_call: TRBD2
v_call: TRBV9
cdr3_aa: CASSSGLAGAPKFF
cdr3_nt: TGTGCCAGCAGCTCAGGACTAGCGGGGGCTCCAAAGTTCTTC

clone_size: -
j_call: TRBJ1-5
d_call: -
v_call: TRBV19
cdr3_aa: CASSYGSSARPQHF
cdr3_nt: TGTGCCAGTAGTTATGGTTCTTCCGCCCGGCCCCAGCATTTT

clone_size: -
j_call: TRBJ2-2
d_call: TRBD2
v_call: TRBV3-1/TRBV3-2
cdr3_aa: CASSHSGSLTGELFF
cdr3_nt: TGTGCCAGCAGCCATAGCGGGAGTTTAACCGGGGAGCTGTTTTTT

clone_size: -
j_call: TRBJ2-7
d_call: -
v_call: TRBV6-5
cdr3_aa: CASRPRRGEYEQYF
cdr3_nt: TGTGCCAGCCGGCCGCGGAGAGGGGAATACGAGCAGTACTTC

clone_size: -
j_call: TRBJ2-1
d_call: TRBD2
v_call: TRBV15
cdr3_aa: CATSRDRSGRISYNEQFF
cdr3_nt: TGTGCCACCAGCAGAGATCGTAGCGGGAGAATCTCCTACAATGAGCAGTTCTTC

clone_size: -
j_call: TRBJ2-7
d_call: -
v_call: TRBV19
cdr3_aa: CASSQVTTSYEQYF
cdr3_nt: TGTGCCAGTAGTCAAGTCACCACCTCCTACGAGCAGTACTTC

clone_size: -
j_call: TRBJ2-5
d_call: TRBD1
v_call: TRBV27
cdr3_aa: CASSFRGRETQYF
cdr3_nt: TGTGCCAGCAGTTTCAGGGGGCGGGAGACCCAGTACTTC

clone_size: -
j_call: TRBJ2-5
d_call: -
v_call: TRBV2
cdr3_aa: CASSELGAGLETQYF
cdr3_nt: TGTGCCAGCAGTGAACTGGGGGCAGGGCTCGAGACCCAGTACTTC

clone_size: few
j_call: TRBJ1-1
d_call: TRBD1
v_call: TRBV15
cdr3_aa: CATSRLWTGVDTEAFF
cdr3_nt: TGTGCCACCAGCAGACTATGGACAGGGGTTGACACTGAAGCTTTCTTT

clone_size: -
j_call: TRBJ1-6
d_call: TRBD1
v_call: TRBV5-8
cdr3_aa: CASSPPGQNYNSPLHF
cdr3_nt: TGTGCCAGCAGCCCCCCGGGACAGAATTATAATTCACCCCTCCACTTT